The 17 T cell receptor beta chains below come from one sample, sequenced in a study of blood T cell repertoires in COVID-19. The assay was immunoSEQ multiplex PCR, and TCRdb's table has in-frame clones only and misses some. The sample includes around 130,000 clones, about 80% of them seen just once. The sample was peripheral blood. The origin of the receptors is a human donor in a cohort sampled during active COVID-19.

This clone was seen more than once but under ten times. The rearrangement links TRBV6-4 to TRBJ1-2, with 8 bases aligning to TRBD1. The CDR3 runs 17 residues. Trimming removed 2 bases from V and 0 bases from J; junction bases left unmatched: 8. Germline V gives CDR1 MRHNA, CDR2 SNTAGT. CDR3 in DNA: TGTGCCAGCAGTGACCAGGCCAGGGGGCTCCCTAACTATGGCTACACCTTC. Residues: CASSDQARGLPNYGYTF.

This chain links TRBV12-3 or TRBV12-4 with TRBJ2-5; TRBD1 is a possible D gene (5 bases). The V end lost 8 bases, the J end lost 2 bases, and 12 bases lay between the germline ends. This CDR3 contains 13 residues. The CDR3 loop is CASARTPQETQYF. In DNA, the CDR3 is TGTGCCAGCGCTCGGACACCGCAAGAGACCCAGTACTTC.

This clone appeared once. This sequence joins TRBV28 and TRBJ1-1; 9 bases agree with TRBD1. The germline gives CDR1 MDHEN, CDR2 SYDVKM. This CDR3 comprises 15 residues. The V segment lost 5 bases and the J segment 11 bases; nucleotides outside the gene matches: 15. DNA for the CDR3: TGTGCCAGCAGTCTTTTGGGGACAGGGAATCTTGCGGCTTTCTTT. It is translated as CASSLLGTGNLAAFF.

J is TRBJ2-7 and V is TRBV10-3; D gene unclear. Trimming took 2 bases from V and 7 from J, leaving 9 bases between them. Germline assignment: CDR1 ENHRY and CDR2 SYGVKD. The CDR3 length is 12 residues. Here the CDR3 reads CAISEVKEEQYF. In DNA form, the CDR3 reads TGTGCCATCAGTGAGGTGAAGGAGGAGCAGTACTTC.

The J gene is TRBJ1-4, the V gene TRBV19; tentatively, D is TRBD1 (6 bases). The CDR3 sequence is 16 residues long. Germline V gene data show CDR1 as LNHDA and CDR2 as SQIVND (reference sequence). The V gene lost 5 bases and the J gene lost 0 bases, with 13 bases spanning the gap. CDR3 coding DNA: TGTGCCAGTAGTTTCGACAGGTTTGCAACTAATGAAAAACTGTTTTTT. This gives the protein CASSFDRFATNEKLFF.

The chain is built from TRBV28 and TRBJ1-4; D is ambiguous. The length of the CDR3 is 15 residues. The germline gives CDR1 MDHEN, CDR2 SYDVKM. Deletions cut 4 bases from V and 3 bases from J, with 12 bases between. CDR3 sequence: CASSSPTNPNEKLFF. The DNA of the CDR3 is TGTGCCAGCAGTTCTCCGACAAACCCTAATGAAAAACTGTTTTTT.

The chain carries TRBV5-1 and TRBJ2-3; 9 nucleotides align to TRBD1. Per germline, CDR1 SGHRS and CDR2 YFSETQ. The CDR3 runs to 16 residues. The ends lost 2 bases at V and 4 bases at J; junction bases unmatched: 8. CDR3 residues: CASSFRGDRAPDTQYF. As DNA, the CDR3 is TGCGCCAGCAGCTTCCGAGGGGACAGGGCCCCAGATACGCAGTATTTT.

The chain combines TRBV19 with TRBJ1-2, with 12 bases aligning to TRBD1. CDR1 is LNHDA and CDR2 is SQIVND in the germline V gene (reference sequence). V gave up 5 bases and J gave up 4 bases; unmatched junction bases: 8. This CDR3 spans 16 amino acids. In DNA, the CDR3 is TGTGCCAGTAGTCAACCGGGACAGGGGGCGAGCTATGGCTACACCTTC. The encoded protein is CASSQPGQGASYGYTF.

V usage is TRBV9 and J usage is TRBJ2-7; D is uncertain. The CDR3 is made up of 12 amino acids. Germline V gene data show CDR1 as SGDLS and CDR2 as YYNGEE. Between the trimmed V and J ends, which lost 3 bases and 7 bases, there was a span of 11 bases. The chain's CDR3 is CASSGKEVEQYF. Here the CDR3 DNA reads TGTGCCAGCAGCGGAAAAGAGGTGGAGCAGTACTTC.

V and J are TRBV6-1 and TRBJ2-1, with 9 bases aligning to TRBD2. The CDR3 has 16 residues. The germline CDR1 and CDR2 sequences are MNHNS and SASEGT. The V segment lost 2 bases and the J segment 10 bases; nucleotides outside the gene matches: 12. CDR3 loop: CASSEPRAGGSREQFF. The CDR3 DNA is TGTGCCAGCAGTGAACCTCGAGCGGGGGGTTCCCGGGAGCAGTTCTTC.

Worth noting for this clone: Germline and junction disagree at one end, which may indicate a read error. The rearrangement joins TRBV7-7 to TRBJ2-2; unclear D gene. The CDR3 runs to 16 residues. Per the germline V gene, CDR1 is SSHAT and CDR2 is FNYEAQ (reference sequence). The CDR3 region has the DNA TGTGCTAGCAGCTTAGCCCCCTTGGCAAGATCCGGGGAGCTGTTTTTT. It is translated as CASSLAPLARSGELFF.

J is TRBJ2-7 and V is TRBV28, with TRBD2 identical over 7 bases. Germline CDR1 is MDHEN and CDR2 is SYDVKM. V dropped 8 bases and J dropped 4; count of bases not matched to a gene: 11. CDR3 length equals 14 residues. The CDR3 loop is CASYPEGGTYEQYF. CDR3 coding DNA: TGTGCCAGCTATCCCGAGGGAGGGACTTACGAGCAGTACTTC.

This clone was seen just once. At the DNA level, this CDR3 is encoded by other sequences in the same sample as well. This chain links TRBV11-2 with TRBJ1-1; D ambiguous. The V end lost 5 bases, the J end lost 4 bases, and 8 bases lay between the germline ends. CDR3 length: 12 amino acids. Germline CDR1 SGHAT, CDR2 FQNNGV. The DNA of the CDR3 is TGTGCCAGCAGCCCGGGATTCACTGAAGCTTTCTTT. Its translation is CASSPGFTEAFF.

CDR3 amino acids: CASSFESHLEQYF. CDR3 bases: TGTGCCAGCAGTTTTGAGTCTCATCTCGAGCAGTACTTC. V gene TRBV12-3 or TRBV12-4 combines with J gene TRBJ2-7; D is unresolved. The length of the CDR3 is 13 residues. Deletions cut 3 bases from V and 6 bases from J, with 12 bases between.

The chain joins TRBV5-1 to TRBJ2-5, with D perhaps TRBD1 (5 bases). Germline CDR1 is SGHRS and CDR2 is YFSETQ. The CDR3 consists of 13 residues. The V and J ends lost 4 bases and 4 bases respectively, with 11 bases between them. The CDR3 loop is CASSPDKSETQYF. In DNA, the CDR3 is TGCGCCAGCAGCCCGGACAAATCAGAGACCCAGTACTTC.

With respect to this clone: Additional DNA sequences in this sample encode the identical CDR3. The chain has TRBV18 and TRBJ2-5, with D perhaps matching TRBD1 (6 bases). Between the trimmed V and J ends, which lost 3 bases and 5 bases, there was a span of 16 bases. The CDR3 contains 15 residues. Germline CDR1 KGHSH, CDR2 LQKENI. This CDR3 reads CASSPLAGARETQYF. In nucleotides, the CDR3 is TGTGCCAGCTCACCCTTGGCAGGGGCCCGTGAGACCCAGTACTTC.

J is TRBJ1-1 and V is TRBV5-8, with D possibly TRBD1 on 5 matching bases. The V and J ends lost 2 bases and 1 base respectively, with 9 bases between them. Germline V gene data show CDR1 as SGHTS and CDR2 as YDEGEE. This CDR3 has 14 amino acids. The CDR3 region has the DNA TGTGCCAGCAGCTTCTATACAGGGAACACTGAAGCTTTCTTT. Its protein product is CASSFYTGNTEAFF. Together with reference TRBV5-8 and TRBJ1-1, the CDR3 gives the full variable domain: EAGVTQSPTHLIKTRGQQATLRCSPISGHTSVYWYQQALGLGLQFLLWYDEGEERNRGNFPPRFSGRQFPNYSSELNVNALELEDSALYLCASSFYTGNTEAFFGQGTRLTVV.